This TCR beta chain derives from a study of cytomegalovirus exposure and HLA in healthy donors. Concerning this clone: Its antigen is not identified.

The CDR3 loop spans 16 amino acids. CDR1 is MNHEY and CDR2 is SVGAGI in the germline V gene. V lost 3 bases to trimming and J lost 1 base; unmatched junction nucleotides: 4. 13 Jbeta primers and 60 Vbeta primers were used for the PCR. Data came from immunoSEQ multiplex PCR; TCRdb stores just in-frame clones and leaves some out. The data contain more than 150,000 clones, 60% to 85% of them singletons. Whole-study findings and limits: Sequencing likely caused a cluster of highly shared sequence variants. The study designated 164 TCR beta chains cytomegalovirus-associated. Specificity for CMV antigens was confirmed in vitro for a few of the CMV-associated chains.

This sequence was found in a woman aged 45 to 65 in good health and CMV-seropositive. The V call is TRBV6-5, the J call TRBJ2-5; TRBD2 matches at 11 bases. Sequencing was carried out using PBMCs. In nucleotides, the CDR3 is TGTGCCAGCAGTTATACTAGCGGGGGCCCCCAAGAGACCCAGTACTTC. Residues: CASSYTSGGPQETQYF.